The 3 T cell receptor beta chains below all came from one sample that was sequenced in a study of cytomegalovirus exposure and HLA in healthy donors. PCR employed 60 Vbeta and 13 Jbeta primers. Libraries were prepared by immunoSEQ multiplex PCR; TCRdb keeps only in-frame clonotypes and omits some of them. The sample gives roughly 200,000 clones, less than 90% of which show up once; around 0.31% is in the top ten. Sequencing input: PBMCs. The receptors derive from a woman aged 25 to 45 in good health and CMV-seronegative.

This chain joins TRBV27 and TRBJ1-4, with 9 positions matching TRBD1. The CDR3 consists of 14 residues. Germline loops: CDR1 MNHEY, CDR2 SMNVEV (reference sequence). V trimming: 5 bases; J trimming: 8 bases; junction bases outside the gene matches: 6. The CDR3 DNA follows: TGTGCCAGCAGTCTGGGACAGGGAAGGGAAAAACTGTTTTTT. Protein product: CASSLGQGREKLFF.

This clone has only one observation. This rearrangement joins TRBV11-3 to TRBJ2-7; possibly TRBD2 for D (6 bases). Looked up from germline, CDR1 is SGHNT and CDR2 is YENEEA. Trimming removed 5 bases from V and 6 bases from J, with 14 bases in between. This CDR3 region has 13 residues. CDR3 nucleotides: TGTGCCAGCAGCCCCAACGGGGGTTCCGAGCAGTACTTC. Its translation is CASSPNGGSEQYF.

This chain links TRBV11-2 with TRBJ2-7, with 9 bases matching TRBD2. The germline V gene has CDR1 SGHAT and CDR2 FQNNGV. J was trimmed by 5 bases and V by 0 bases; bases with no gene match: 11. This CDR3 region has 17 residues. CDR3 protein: CASSLDSMGSGSHEQYF. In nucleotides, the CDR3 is TGTGCCAGCAGCTTAGATAGCATGGGTAGCGGGAGCCACGAGCAGTACTTC.